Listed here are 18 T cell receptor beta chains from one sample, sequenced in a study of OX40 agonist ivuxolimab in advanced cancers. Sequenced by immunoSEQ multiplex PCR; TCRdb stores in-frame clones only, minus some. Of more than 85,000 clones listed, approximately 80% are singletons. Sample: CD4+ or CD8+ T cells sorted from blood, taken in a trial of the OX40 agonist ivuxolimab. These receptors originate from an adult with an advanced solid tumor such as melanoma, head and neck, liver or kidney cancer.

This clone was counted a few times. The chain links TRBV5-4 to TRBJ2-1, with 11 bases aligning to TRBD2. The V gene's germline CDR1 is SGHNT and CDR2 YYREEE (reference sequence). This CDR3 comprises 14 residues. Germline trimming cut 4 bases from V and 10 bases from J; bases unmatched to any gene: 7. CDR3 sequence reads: CASSPRTSGLEQFF. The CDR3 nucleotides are TGTGCCAGCAGCCCCCGGACTAGCGGGCTGGAGCAGTTCTTC.

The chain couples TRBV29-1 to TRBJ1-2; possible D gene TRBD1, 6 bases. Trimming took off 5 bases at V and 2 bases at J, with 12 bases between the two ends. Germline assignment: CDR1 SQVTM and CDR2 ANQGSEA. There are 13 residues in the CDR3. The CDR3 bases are TGCAGCGTTAGGGAGGGGGGGAACTATGGCTACACCTTC. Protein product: CSVREGGNYGYTF.

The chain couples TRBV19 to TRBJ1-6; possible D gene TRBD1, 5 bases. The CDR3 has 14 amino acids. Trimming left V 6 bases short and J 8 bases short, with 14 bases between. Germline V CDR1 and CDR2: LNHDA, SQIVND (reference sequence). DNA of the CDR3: TGTGCCAGTAGCCTTGTAAGGGGTCATTCACCCCTCCACTTT. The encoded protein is CASSLVRGHSPLHF.

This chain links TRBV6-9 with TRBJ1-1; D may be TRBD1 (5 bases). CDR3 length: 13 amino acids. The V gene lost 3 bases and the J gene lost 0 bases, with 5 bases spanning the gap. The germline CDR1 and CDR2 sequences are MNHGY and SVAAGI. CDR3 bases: TGTGCCAGCAGTTACAGGGTGAACACTGAAGCTTTCTTT. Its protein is CASSYRVNTEAFF.

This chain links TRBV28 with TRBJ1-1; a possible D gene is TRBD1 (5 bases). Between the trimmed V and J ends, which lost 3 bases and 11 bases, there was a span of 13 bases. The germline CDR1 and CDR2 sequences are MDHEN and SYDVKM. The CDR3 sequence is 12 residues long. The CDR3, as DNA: TGTGCCAGCAGTTTTCGAGACAGATCCGCTTTCTTT. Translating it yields CASSFRDRSAFF. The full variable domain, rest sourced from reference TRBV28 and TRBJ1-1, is DVKVTQSSRYLVKRTGEKVFLECVQDMDHENMFWYRQDPGLGLRLIYFSYDVKMKEKGDIPEGYSVSREKKERFSLILESASTNQTSMYLCASSFRDRSAFFGQGTRLTVV.

CDR3 coding DNA: TGTGCCAGCAGACCTCGGACAGGGAATTGGGAGACCCAGTACTTC. It encodes CASRPRTGNWETQYF. The rearrangement joins TRBV5-6 to TRBJ2-5; 8 bases line up with TRBD1. The germline gives CDR1 SGHDT, CDR2 YYEEEE. The length of the CDR3 is 15 residues. Unmatched junction bases numbered 11, after V lost 5 bases and J lost 5 bases.

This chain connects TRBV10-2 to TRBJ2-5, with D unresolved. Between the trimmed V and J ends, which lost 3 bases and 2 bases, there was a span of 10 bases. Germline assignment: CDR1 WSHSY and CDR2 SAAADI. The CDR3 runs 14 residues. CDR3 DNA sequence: TGCGCCAGCAGTGATCCAGGACCTCAAGAGACCCAGTACTTC. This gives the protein CASSDPGPQETQYF.

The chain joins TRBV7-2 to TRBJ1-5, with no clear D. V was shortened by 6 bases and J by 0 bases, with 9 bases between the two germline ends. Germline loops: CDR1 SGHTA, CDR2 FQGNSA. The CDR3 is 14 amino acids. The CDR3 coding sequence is TGTGCCAGCAGTTCCCGGGATAGCAATCAGCCCCAGCATTTT. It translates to CASSSRDSNQPQHF. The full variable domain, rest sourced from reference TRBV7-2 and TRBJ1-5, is GAGVSQSPSNKVTEKGKDVELRCDPISGHTALYWYRQSLGQGLEFLIYFQGNSAPDKSGLPSDRFSAERTGGSVSTLTIQRTQQEDSAVYLCASSSRDSNQPQHFGDGTRLSIL.

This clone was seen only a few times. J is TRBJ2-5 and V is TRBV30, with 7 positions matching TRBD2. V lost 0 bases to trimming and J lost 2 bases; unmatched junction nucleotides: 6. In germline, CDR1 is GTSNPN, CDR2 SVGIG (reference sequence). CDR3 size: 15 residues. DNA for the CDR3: TGTGCCTGGAGTGTTGGGCTAGCGGCACAAGAGACCCAGTACTTC. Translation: CAWSVGLAAQETQYF.

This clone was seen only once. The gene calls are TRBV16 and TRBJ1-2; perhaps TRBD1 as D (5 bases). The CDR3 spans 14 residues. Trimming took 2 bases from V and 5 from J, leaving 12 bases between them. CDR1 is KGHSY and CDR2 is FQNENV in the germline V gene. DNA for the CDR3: TGTGCCAGCAGCCAACGGGACGGCAGATATGGCTACACCTTC. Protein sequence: CASSQRDGRYGYTF.

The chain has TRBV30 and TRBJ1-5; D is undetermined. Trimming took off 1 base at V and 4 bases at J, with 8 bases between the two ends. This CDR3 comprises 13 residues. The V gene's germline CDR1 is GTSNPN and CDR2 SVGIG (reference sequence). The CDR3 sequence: CAWSAAENQPQHF. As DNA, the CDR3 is TGTGCCTGGAGTGCGGCGGAAAATCAGCCCCAGCATTTT.

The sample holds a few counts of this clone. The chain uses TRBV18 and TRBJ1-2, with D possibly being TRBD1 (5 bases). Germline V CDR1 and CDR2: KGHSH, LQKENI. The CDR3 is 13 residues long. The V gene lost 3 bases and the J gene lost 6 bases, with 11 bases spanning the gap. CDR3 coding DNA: TGTGCCAGCTCACCCGAGACAGTTGATGGCTACACCTTC. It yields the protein CASSPETVDGYTF. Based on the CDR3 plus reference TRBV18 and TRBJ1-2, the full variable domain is NAGVMQNPRHLVRRRGQEARLRCSPMKGHSHVYWYRQLPEEGLKFMVYLQKENIIDESGMPKERFSAEFPKEGPSILRIQQVVRGDSAAYFCASSPETVDGYTFGSGTRLTVV.

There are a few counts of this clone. CDR3 loop: CASSPLGDRGQPQHF. Written as DNA, the CDR3 is TGTGCCAGCAGCCCCCTTGGGGACAGGGGGCAGCCCCAGCATTTT. This rearrangement joins TRBV7-9 to TRBJ1-5, with 11 bases matching TRBD1. There are 15 residues in the CDR3. Germline lookup yields CDR1 SEHNR and CDR2 FQNEAQ (reference sequence). Unmatched junction bases numbered 7, after V lost 5 bases and J lost 7 bases.

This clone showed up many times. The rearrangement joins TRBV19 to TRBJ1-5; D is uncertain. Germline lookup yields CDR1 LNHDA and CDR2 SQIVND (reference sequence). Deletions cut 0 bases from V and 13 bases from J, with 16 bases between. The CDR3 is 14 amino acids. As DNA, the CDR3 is TGTGCCAGTAGTATAGAGGAGACACCACGGAAACAGCATTTT. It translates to CASSIEETPRKQHF. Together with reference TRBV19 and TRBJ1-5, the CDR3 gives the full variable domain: DGGITQSPKYLFRKEGQNVTLSCEQNLNHDAMYWYRQDPGQGLRLIYYSQIVNDFQKGDIAEGYSVSREKKESFPLTVTSAQKNPTAFYLCASSIEETPRKQHFGDGTRLSIL.

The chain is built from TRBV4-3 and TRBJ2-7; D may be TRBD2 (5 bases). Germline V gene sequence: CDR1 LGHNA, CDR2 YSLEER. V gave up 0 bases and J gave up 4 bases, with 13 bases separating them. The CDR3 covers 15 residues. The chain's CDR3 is CASSQEASFSYEQYF. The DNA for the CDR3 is TGCGCCAGCAGCCAAGAGGCTAGCTTCTCTTACGAGCAGTACTTC.

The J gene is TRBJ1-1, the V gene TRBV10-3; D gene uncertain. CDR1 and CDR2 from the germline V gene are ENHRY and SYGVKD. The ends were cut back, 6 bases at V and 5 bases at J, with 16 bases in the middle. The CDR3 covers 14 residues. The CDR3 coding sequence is TGTGCCATCAGCAATCCAGGAGCGGGGACTGAAGCTTTCTTT. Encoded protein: CAISNPGAGTEAFF.

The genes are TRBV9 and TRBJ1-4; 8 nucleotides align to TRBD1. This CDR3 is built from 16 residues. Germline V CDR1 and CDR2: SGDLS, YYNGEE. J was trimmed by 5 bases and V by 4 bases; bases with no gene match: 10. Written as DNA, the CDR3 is TGTGCCAGCAGCCCCCAGGGGACAGGCACAAATGAAAAACTGTTTTTT. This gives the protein CASSPQGTGTNEKLFF.

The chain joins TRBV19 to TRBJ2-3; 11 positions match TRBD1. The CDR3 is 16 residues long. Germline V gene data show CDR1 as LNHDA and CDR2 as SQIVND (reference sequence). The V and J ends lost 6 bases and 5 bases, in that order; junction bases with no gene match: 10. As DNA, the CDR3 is TGTGCCAGTAGGGAAACTGGACAGGGGGCGGGAGATACGCAGTATTTT. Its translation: CASRETGQGAGDTQYF.